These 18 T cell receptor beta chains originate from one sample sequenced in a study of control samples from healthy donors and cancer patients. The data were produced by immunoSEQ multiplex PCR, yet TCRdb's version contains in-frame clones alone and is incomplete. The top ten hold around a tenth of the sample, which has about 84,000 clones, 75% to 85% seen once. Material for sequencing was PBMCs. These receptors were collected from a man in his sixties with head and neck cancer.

As DNA, the CDR3 is TGCGCCAGCAGCCATACCGACAGGACAGATACGCAGTATTTT. Translated, it gives CASSHTDRTDTQYF. The chain combines TRBV5-1 with TRBJ2-3; weak D call: TRBD1 (6 bases). This CDR3 is 14 amino acids long. Germline CDR1 and CDR2: SGHRS and YFSETQ. V lost 4 bases, J lost 3 bases, and 12 bases lay in between.

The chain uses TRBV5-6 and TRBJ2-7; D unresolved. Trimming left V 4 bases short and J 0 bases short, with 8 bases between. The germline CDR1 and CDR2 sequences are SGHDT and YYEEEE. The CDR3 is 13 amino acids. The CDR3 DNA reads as TGTGCCAGCAGCCTGGGGTTCTCCTACGAGCAGTACTTC. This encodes CASSLGFSYEQYF.

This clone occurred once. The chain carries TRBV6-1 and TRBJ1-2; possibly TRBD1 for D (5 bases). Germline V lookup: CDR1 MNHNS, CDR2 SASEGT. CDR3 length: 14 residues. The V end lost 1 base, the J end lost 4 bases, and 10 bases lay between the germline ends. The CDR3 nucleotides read TGTGCCAGCAGTGAAGATTGGAGGGGCTATGGCTACACCTTC. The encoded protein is CASSEDWRGYGYTF.

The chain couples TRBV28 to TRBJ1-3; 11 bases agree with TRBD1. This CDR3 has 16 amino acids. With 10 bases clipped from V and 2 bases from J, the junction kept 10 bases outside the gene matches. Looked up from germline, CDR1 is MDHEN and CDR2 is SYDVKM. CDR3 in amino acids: CATRDSGQGAGNTIYF. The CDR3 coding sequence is TGTGCCACCCGAGACTCGGGACAGGGGGCTGGAAACACCATATATTTT.

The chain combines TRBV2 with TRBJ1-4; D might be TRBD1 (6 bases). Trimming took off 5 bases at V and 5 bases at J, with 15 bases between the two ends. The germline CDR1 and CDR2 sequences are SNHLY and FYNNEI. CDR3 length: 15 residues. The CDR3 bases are TGTGCCAGCAGTTCGTACAGGGTTCGGAATGAAAAACTGTTTTTT. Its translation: CASSSYRVRNEKLFF. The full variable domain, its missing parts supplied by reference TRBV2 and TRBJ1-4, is EPEVTQTPSHQVTQMGQEVILRCVPISNHLYFYWYRQILGQKVEFLVSFYNNEISEKSEIFDDQFSVERPDGSNFTLKIRSTKLEDSAMYFCASSSYRVRNEKLFFGSGTQLSVL.

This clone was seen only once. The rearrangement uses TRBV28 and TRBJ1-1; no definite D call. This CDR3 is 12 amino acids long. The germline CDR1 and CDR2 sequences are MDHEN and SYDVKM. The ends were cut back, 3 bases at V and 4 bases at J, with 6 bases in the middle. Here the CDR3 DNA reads TGTGCCAGCAGTTTTAGTCTCACTGAAGCTTTCTTT. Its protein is CASSFSLTEAFF.

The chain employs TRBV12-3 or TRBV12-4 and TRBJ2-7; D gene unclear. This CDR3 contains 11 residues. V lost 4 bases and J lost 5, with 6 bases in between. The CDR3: CASSYMHEQYF. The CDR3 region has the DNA TGTGCCAGCAGTTATATGCACGAGCAGTACTTC.

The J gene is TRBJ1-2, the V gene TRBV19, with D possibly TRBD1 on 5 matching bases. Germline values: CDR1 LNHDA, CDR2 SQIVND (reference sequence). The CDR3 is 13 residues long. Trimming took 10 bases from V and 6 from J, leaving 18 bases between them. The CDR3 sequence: CATGAEGWNGYTF. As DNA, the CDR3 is TGTGCCACCGGGGCGGAGGGGTGGAATGGCTACACCTTC.

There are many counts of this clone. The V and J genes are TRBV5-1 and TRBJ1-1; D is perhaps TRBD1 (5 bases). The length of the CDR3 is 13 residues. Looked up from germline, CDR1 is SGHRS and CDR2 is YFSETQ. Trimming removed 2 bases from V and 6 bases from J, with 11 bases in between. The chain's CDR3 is CASSFISGAEAFF. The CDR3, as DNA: TGCGCCAGCAGCTTCATCTCGGGGGCTGAAGCTTTCTTT.

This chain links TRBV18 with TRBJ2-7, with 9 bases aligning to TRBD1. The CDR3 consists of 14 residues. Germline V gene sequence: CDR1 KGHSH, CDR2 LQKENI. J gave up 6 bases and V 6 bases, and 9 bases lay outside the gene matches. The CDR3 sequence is CASSSGQGTPEQYF. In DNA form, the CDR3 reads TGTGCCAGCTCCTCGGGACAGGGTACCCCCGAGCAGTACTTC.

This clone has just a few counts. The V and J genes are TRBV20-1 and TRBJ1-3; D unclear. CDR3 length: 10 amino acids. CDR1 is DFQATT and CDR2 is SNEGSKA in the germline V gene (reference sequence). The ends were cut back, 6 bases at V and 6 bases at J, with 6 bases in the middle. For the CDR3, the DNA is TGCAGTGCCAAAGAAAACACCATATATTTT. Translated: CSAKENTIYF.

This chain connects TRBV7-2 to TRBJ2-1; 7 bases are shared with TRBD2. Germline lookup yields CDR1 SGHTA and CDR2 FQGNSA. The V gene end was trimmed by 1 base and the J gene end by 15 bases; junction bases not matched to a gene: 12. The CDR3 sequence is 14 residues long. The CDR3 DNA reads TGTGCCAGCAGCTTAGAGATAGCGGGCCTTTCCCCGTTCTTC. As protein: CASSLEIAGLSPFF.

The CDR3 region has the DNA TGTGCCAGCAGCTCAAGGACTAGCGGGAACCGCTACGAGCAGTACTTC. Encoded protein: CASSSRTSGNRYEQYF. This chain links TRBV7-2 with TRBJ2-7; 12 bases map to TRBD2. The V gene end was trimmed by 4 bases and the J gene end by 3 bases; junction bases not matched to a gene: 7. The CDR3 is 16 residues long. Germline CDR1 and CDR2: SGHTA and FQGNSA.

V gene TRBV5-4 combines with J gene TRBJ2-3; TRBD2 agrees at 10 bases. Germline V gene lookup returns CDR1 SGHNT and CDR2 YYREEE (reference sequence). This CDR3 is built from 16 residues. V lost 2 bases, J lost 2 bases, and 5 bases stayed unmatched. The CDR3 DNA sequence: TGTGCCAGCAGCTTAGGGCTAGCGGGAGTCACAGATACGCAGTATTTT. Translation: CASSLGLAGVTDTQYF.

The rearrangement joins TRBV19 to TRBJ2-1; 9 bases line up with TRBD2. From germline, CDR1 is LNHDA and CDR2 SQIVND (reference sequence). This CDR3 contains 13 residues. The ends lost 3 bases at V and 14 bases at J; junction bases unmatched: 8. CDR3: CASSITSGGREFF. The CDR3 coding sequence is TGTGCCAGTAGTATTACTTCTGGCGGGAGGGAGTTCTTC.

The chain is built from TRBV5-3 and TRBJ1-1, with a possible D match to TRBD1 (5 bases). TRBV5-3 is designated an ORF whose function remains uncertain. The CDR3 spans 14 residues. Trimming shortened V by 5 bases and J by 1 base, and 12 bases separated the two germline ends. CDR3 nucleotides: TGTGCCAGAAGTTGGAGGGGTCGGAACACTGAAGCTTTCTTT. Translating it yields CARSWRGRNTEAFF.

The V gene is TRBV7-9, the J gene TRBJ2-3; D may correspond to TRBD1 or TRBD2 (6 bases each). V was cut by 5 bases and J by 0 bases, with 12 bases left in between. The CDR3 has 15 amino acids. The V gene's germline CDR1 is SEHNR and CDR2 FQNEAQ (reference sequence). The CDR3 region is CASSLRGDSTDTQYF. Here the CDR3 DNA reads TGTGCCAGCAGCCTTAGGGGGGACAGCACAGATACGCAGTATTTT.

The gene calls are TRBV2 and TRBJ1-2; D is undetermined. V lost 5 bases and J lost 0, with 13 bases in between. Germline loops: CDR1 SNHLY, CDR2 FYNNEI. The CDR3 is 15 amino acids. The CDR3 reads CASSPEGIANYGYTF. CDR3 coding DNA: TGTGCCAGCAGTCCCGAGGGAATAGCTAACTATGGCTACACCTTC.